This entry lists 12 T cell receptor beta chains sequenced from one sample in a study of blood T cell repertoires in COVID-19. Sequencing was performed with immunoSEQ multiplex PCR; in TCRdb, only in-frame clones are kept and a portion is missing. The sample shows some 150,000 clones, roughly 86% of them seen only once. Sequencing was done on a sample of peripheral blood. These receptors were collected from a woman aged 80 or older in a cohort sampled during active or convalescent COVID-19.

The sample holds one count of this clone. This sequence joins TRBV12-3 or TRBV12-4 and TRBJ1-1; the D gene is possibly TRBD1 (5 bases). The CDR3 loop spans 12 amino acids. Trimming cost V 5 bases and J 10 bases, with 14 bases left between them. The CDR3 DNA is TGTGCCAGCAGTCCCCCCGGGGGACCAGCTTTCTTT. Translated, it gives CASSPPGGPAFF.

The sample holds a few counts of this clone. The chain recombines TRBV10-1 with TRBJ2-5; weak D call: TRBD1 (5 bases). Trimming removed 1 base from V and 3 bases from J, with 6 bases in between. The CDR3 has 13 amino acids. CDR1 WNHNN and CDR2 SYGVQD come from the germline V gene (reference sequence). CDR3 amino acids: CASSELQEETQYF. CDR3 in DNA: TGCGCCAGCAGTGAGTTACAGGAAGAGACCCAGTACTTC.

The chain joins TRBV9 to TRBJ1-4; D remains unclear. V was shortened by 0 bases and J by 0 bases, with 6 bases between the two germline ends. The V gene's germline CDR1 is SGDLS and CDR2 YYNGEE. The CDR3 spans 15 residues. The CDR3 DNA sequence: TGTGCCAGCAGCGTAGGTCTAGCAACTAATGAAAAACTGTTTTTT. This translates into CASSVGLATNEKLFF.

This clone was seen only a few times. The rearrangement links TRBV21-1 to TRBJ1-1. TRBV21-1 is a pseudogene segment. This CDR3 has 14 amino acids. The CDR3 region is CASSKVGRDTEAFF. The CDR3 DNA is TGTGCCAGCAGCAAAGTTGGGAGGGACACTGAAGCTTTCTTT.

A single count supports this clone. The chain links TRBV29-1 to TRBJ1-4, with 8 positions matching TRBD1. The CDR3 runs 13 residues. Germline V gene lookup returns CDR1 SQVTM and CDR2 ANQGSEA. V lost 4 bases, J lost 8 bases, and 6 bases stayed unmatched. The CDR3 is CSVVGQGGEKLFF. The CDR3 bases are TGCAGCGTTGTAGGACAGGGTGGGGAAAAACTGTTTTTT.

The rearrangement joins TRBV18 to TRBJ2-3, with D maybe TRBD2 (6 bases). V lost 6 bases, J lost 4 bases, and 11 bases lay in between. The germline V gene encodes CDR1 KGHSH and CDR2 LQKENI. The CDR3 has 13 amino acids. The CDR3: CASSPGGADTQYF. The CDR3 DNA is TGTGCCAGCTCCCCCGGGGGAGCAGATACGCAGTATTTT. Variable domain in full (rest from reference TRBV18 and TRBJ2-3): NAGVMQNPRHLVRRRGQEARLRCSPMKGHSHVYWYRQLPEEGLKFMVYLQKENIIDESGMPKERFSAEFPKEGPSILRIQQVVRGDSAAYFCASSPGGADTQYFGPGTRLTVL.

The rearrangement links TRBV11-3 to TRBJ2-1; TRBD1 matches 9 bases. V lost 3 bases and J lost 6; bases outside the gene matches: 6. The CDR3 is 15 amino acids. Looked up from germline, CDR1 is SGHNT and CDR2 is YENEEA. CDR3 loop: CASSLEGTGLNEQFF. CDR3 in DNA: TGTGCCAGCAGCTTGGAAGGGACAGGGCTCAATGAGCAGTTCTTC.

This clone was counted only a few times. This chain connects TRBV5-1 to TRBJ2-7; D is unresolved. CDR1 and CDR2 (germline): SGHRS, YFSETQ. Trimming took 5 bases from V and 0 from J, leaving 9 bases between them. CDR3 size: 13 residues. For the CDR3, the DNA is TGCGCCAGCAGTCACAGCTCCTCCTACGAGCAGTACTTC. Protein: CASSHSSSYEQYF. The entire variable domain, with the rest obtained from reference TRBV5-1 and TRBJ2-7, is as follows: KAGVTQTPRYLIKTRGQQVTLSCSPISGHRSVSWYQQTPGQGLQFLFEYFSETQRNKGNFPGRFSGRQFSNSRSEMNVSTLELGDSALYLCASSHSSSYEQYFGPGTRLTVT.

The chain combines TRBV19 with TRBJ1-1, with TRBD1 identical over 10 bases. Germline V lookup: CDR1 LNHDA, CDR2 SQIVND (reference sequence). The CDR3 spans 17 residues. V lost 4 bases to trimming and J lost 4 bases; unmatched junction nucleotides: 12. This CDR3 reads CASSSVPGQGTSTEAFF. The CDR3 coding sequence is TGTGCCAGTAGTAGCGTCCCGGGACAGGGGACCTCCACTGAAGCTTTCTTT.

The chain couples TRBV24-1 to TRBJ1-4, with a possible D match to TRBD1 (5 bases). V dropped 3 bases and J dropped 6 bases, with 10 bases sitting between them. Germline CDR1 KGHDR, CDR2 SFDVKD. The CDR3 has 14 residues. The CDR3 nucleotides are TGTGCCACCAGTGATCCCCAGGGCGATGAAAAACTGTTTTTT. Translating gives CATSDPQGDEKLFF.

The V and J genes are TRBV10-3 and TRBJ2-7, with 10 bases identical to TRBD1. Germline V gene lookup returns CDR1 ENHRY and CDR2 SYGVKD. The CDR3 spans 15 residues. V lost 6 bases, J lost 2 bases, and 7 bases stayed unmatched. CDR3 loop: CAISAPGQGTYEQYF. CDR3 nucleotide sequence: TGTGCCATCAGCGCCCCGGGACAGGGGACCTACGAGCAGTACTTC.

The gene calls are TRBV6-5 and TRBJ1-2; D uncertain. Trimming took off 0 bases at V and 4 bases at J, with 9 bases between the two ends. Germline CDR1 reads MNHEY; CDR2 reads SVGAGI. This CDR3 is built from 14 residues. The CDR3 nucleotides are TGTGCCAGCAGTTACTCCACGGAGGGCTATGGCTACACCTTC. Translated, it gives CASSYSTEGYGYTF.